One and the same sample provided the 28 T cell receptor beta chains below, sequenced in a study of cytomegalovirus exposure and HLA in healthy donors. The PCR contained 60 Vbeta and 13 Jbeta primers. Sequencing was performed with immunoSEQ multiplex PCR; in TCRdb, only in-frame clones are kept and a portion is missing. Of roughly 200,000 clones in the sample, around 81% are singletons; the top ten hold 5.7%. The sequencing sample was made of PBMCs. The source is a man aged 35 to 55 in good health and CMV-seronegative.

This clone appeared a few times. V is TRBV7-9 and J is TRBJ2-4, with D perhaps TRBD1 (5 bases). V lost 5 bases to trimming and J lost 10 bases, with 15 bases between them. The CDR3 is 13 amino acids. In germline, CDR1 is SEHNR, CDR2 FQNEAQ (reference sequence). CDR3 nucleotides: TGTGCCAGCAGCCCTAGACAGACCCCTATTCAGTACTTC. It is translated as CASSPRQTPIQYF.

This chain links TRBV30 with TRBJ2-7; D may be TRBD2 (5 bases). This CDR3 comprises 16 residues. V dropped 0 bases and J dropped 3 bases, with 18 bases sitting between them. The germline V gene encodes CDR1 GTSNPN and CDR2 SVGIG (reference sequence). The CDR3: CAWSVRGLARLYEQYF. For the CDR3, the DNA is TGTGCCTGGAGTGTACGGGGATTAGCCCGACTCTACGAGCAGTACTTC.

The chain carries TRBV18 and TRBJ1-2; 8 nucleotides agree with TRBD1. The CDR3 sequence is 15 residues long. Germline V lookup: CDR1 KGHSH, CDR2 LQKENI. J was trimmed by 7 bases and V by 1 base; bases with no gene match: 8. CDR3 coding DNA: TGTGCCAGCTCACCACTGGACAGGGTTGGTTCTGGCTACACCTTC. Amino acid sequence: CASSPLDRVGSGYTF.

This chain uses TRBV10-2 with TRBJ2-7; 8 bases map to TRBD2. The CDR3 extends over 14 amino acids. The V gene's germline CDR1 is WSHSY and CDR2 SAAADI. Trimming at V came to 7 bases and at J to 6 bases, leaving 11 bases not matched to a gene. For the CDR3, the DNA is TGCGCCAGCAACATCGGCGGGGGGTTCTCCGAGCAGTACTTC. It translates to CASNIGGGFSEQYF.

J is TRBJ1-3 and V is TRBV5-1; TRBD1 matches 9 bases. There are 15 residues in the CDR3. Germline V gene sequence: CDR1 SGHRS, CDR2 YFSETQ. V shed 3 bases, J shed 4 bases, and the junction held 5 bases outside the gene matches. The CDR3 DNA reads as TGCGCCAGCAGCTCTACAGGGGGCCTGGGAAACACCATATATTTT. Its translation: CASSSTGGLGNTIYF.

This chain joins TRBV5-1 and TRBJ2-5, with D perhaps matching TRBD1 (5 bases). The CDR3 length is 13 residues. Trimming removed 5 bases at V and 9 bases at J, with 17 bases between. The V gene's germline CDR1 is SGHRS and CDR2 YFSETQ. The CDR3 coding sequence is TGCGCCAGCAGTCCTGAGTCCGGCAGGGCCCAGTACTTC. The encoded protein is CASSPESGRAQYF. Combining the CDR3 with reference TRBV5-1 and TRBJ2-5 gives the whole variable domain KAGVTQTPRYLIKTRGQQVTLSCSPISGHRSVSWYQQTPGQGLQFLFEYFSETQRNKGNFPGRFSGRQFSNSRSEMNVSTLELGDSALYLCASSPESGRAQYFGPGTRLLVL.

The chain combines TRBV7-9 with TRBJ2-1, with D possibly TRBD2 on 6 matching bases. V dropped 6 bases and J dropped 10 bases, with 13 bases sitting between them. CDR1 is SEHNR and CDR2 is FQNEAQ in the germline V gene (reference sequence). This CDR3 has 12 amino acids. Here the CDR3 reads CASREGLDEQFF. CDR3 nucleotides: TGTGCCAGCAGGGAGGGCCTCGACGAGCAGTTCTTC.

A single count supports this clone. CDR3 sequence (DNA): TGTGCCAGCTCGCCGGGACTAGCGGGAAAAGAGACCCAGTACTTC. Protein sequence: CASSPGLAGKETQYF. The chain uses TRBV18 and TRBJ2-5; 13 bases match TRBD2. The germline CDR1 and CDR2 sequences are KGHSH and LQKENI. This CDR3 is built from 15 residues. V dropped 6 bases and J dropped 3; count of bases not matched to a gene: 4. The entire variable domain, with the rest obtained from reference TRBV18 and TRBJ2-5, is as follows: NAGVMQNPRHLVRRRGQEARLRCSPMKGHSHVYWYRQLPEEGLKFMVYLQKENIIDESGMPKERFSAEFPKEGPSILRIQQVVRGDSAAYFCASSPGLAGKETQYFGPGTRLLVL.

This chain connects TRBV27 to TRBJ2-6, with a weak D call TRBD1 (5 bases). The germline V gene encodes CDR1 MNHEY and CDR2 SMNVEV (reference sequence). V was clipped by 3 bases and J by 0 bases, with 6 bases between them. CDR3 length: 15 residues. This chain's CDR3 is CASSFDSSGANVLTF. The CDR3 nucleotides read TGTGCCAGCAGTTTCGACAGCTCTGGGGCCAACGTCCTGACTTTC.

The chain joins TRBV6-5 to TRBJ2-5; D ambiguous. The J call may be mistaken, given a closer DNA end match to TRBJ2-7. Germline CDR1 reads MNHEY; CDR2 reads SVGAGI. This CDR3 has 13 residues. CDR3 protein: CASSYPSASEQYF. The CDR3 DNA follows: TGTGCCAGCAGTTACCCGTCTGCTTCCGAGCAGTACTTC.

This clone was observed a few times. V and J are TRBV30 and TRBJ2-3, with TRBD2 as a possible D gene (5 bases). The CDR3 has 15 residues. Trimming left V 2 bases short and J 3 bases short, with 15 bases between. Germline V gene sequence: CDR1 GTSNPN, CDR2 SVGIG (reference sequence). CDR3 residues: CAWSPQAGETDTQYF. As DNA, the CDR3 is TGTGCCTGGAGTCCGCAAGCTGGGGAGACAGATACGCAGTATTTT.

V and J are TRBV4-3 and TRBJ1-4; 10 bases match TRBD1. Germline loops: CDR1 LGHNA, CDR2 YSLEER. This CDR3 region has 18 residues. V was clipped by 2 bases and J by 2 bases; unmatched bases: 8. The CDR3 nucleotides are TGCGCCAGCAGCCAAAACCCCGGGACAGGGGCGACTAATGAAAAACTGTTTTTT. This gives the protein CASSQNPGTGATNEKLFF.

V gene TRBV7-9 combines with J gene TRBJ1-1, with D possibly matching TRBD1 (6 bases). CDR1 and CDR2 (germline): SEHNR, FQNEAQ (reference sequence). Trimming left V 4 bases short and J 1 base short, with 10 bases between. The CDR3 loop spans 14 amino acids. Written as DNA, the CDR3 is TGTGCCAGCAGCTACCGGACAGAGAACACTGAAGCTTTCTTT. This sequence encodes CASSYRTENTEAFF.

J is TRBJ2-7 and V is TRBV4-1; TRBD1 aligns across 8 bases. Germline CDR1 MGHRA, CDR2 YSYEKL. This CDR3 has 17 amino acids. V dropped 0 bases and J dropped 5; count of bases not matched to a gene: 12. CDR3 bases: TGCGCCAGCAGCCAAGACGTCACGGGGCAGGGGGCACACGAGCAGTACTTC. Residues: CASSQDVTGQGAHEQYF.

The chain is built from TRBV4-3 and TRBJ2-1; a weak D match, TRBD1 (6 bases). Germline V gene data show CDR1 as LGHNA and CDR2 as YSLEER. V dropped 4 bases and J dropped 10 bases, with 14 bases sitting between them. The length of the CDR3 is 13 residues. The CDR3 reads CASSLQGSQEQFF. CDR3 coding DNA: TGCGCCAGCAGCCTTCAGGGGAGTCAAGAGCAGTTCTTC.

This chain connects TRBV14 to TRBJ2-5, with TRBD2 identical over 10 bases. With V trimmed by 2 bases and J by 5 bases, 5 bases remained unmatched. The germline V gene has CDR1 SGHDN and CDR2 FVKESK. The CDR3 loop spans 15 amino acids. Here the CDR3 reads CASSQIAGGAETQYF. CDR3 nucleotide sequence: TGTGCCAGCAGCCAAATAGCGGGAGGAGCCGAGACCCAGTACTTC.

The rearrangement joins TRBV6-5 to TRBJ1-2; TRBD1 matches at 7 bases. CDR3 length equals 15 residues. In germline, CDR1 is MNHEY, CDR2 SVGAGI. Trimming removed 0 bases from V and 4 bases from J; junction bases left unmatched: 5. The CDR3 DNA is TGTGCCAGCAGTTACTCAAGGGGGCTGAGCTATGGCTACACCTTC. It codes for CASSYSRGLSYGYTF.

The CDR3: CASSLGGQGAKGTEAFF. The CDR3 nucleotides read TGTGCCAGCAGCTTAGGAGGGCAGGGGGCGAAAGGCACTGAAGCTTTCTTT. The gene calls are TRBV7-9 and TRBJ1-1, with 8 bases lining up with TRBD1. Germline V CDR1 and CDR2: SEHNR, FQNEAQ (reference sequence). The CDR3 is 17 amino acids. After removal of 1 base from V and 4 bases from J, the junction contained 11 bases not matched to a gene.

The chain couples TRBV10-3 to TRBJ2-5; possibly TRBD2 for D (6 bases). This CDR3 contains 14 residues. CDR1 and CDR2 from the germline V gene are ENHRY and SYGVKD. Trimming removed 3 bases at V and 3 bases at J, with 11 bases between. The CDR3 spells CAISDREWEETQYF. DNA for the CDR3: TGTGCCATCAGTGACCGGGAGTGGGAAGAGACCCAGTACTTC.

V usage is TRBV5-4 and J usage is TRBJ1-2; D possibly corresponds to TRBD1 (6 bases). CDR1 SGHNT and CDR2 YYREEE come from the germline V gene (reference sequence). V was shortened by 0 bases and J by 6 bases, with 12 bases between the two germline ends. The CDR3 loop spans 14 amino acids. The CDR3: CASSLGQERHGYTF. CDR3 coding DNA: TGTGCCAGCAGCTTGGGACAGGAGAGGCATGGCTACACCTTC.

This chain links TRBV18 with TRBJ2-3; TRBD2 agrees at 7 bases. Germline V CDR1 and CDR2: KGHSH, LQKENI. The CDR3 has 17 residues. V shed 1 base, J shed 2 bases, and the junction held 9 bases outside the gene matches. The CDR3 bases are TGTGCCAGCTCACCACGGGCGGTCGGGGGGTCCACAGATACGCAGTATTTT. Its protein product is CASSPRAVGGSTDTQYF.

This clone was seen a handful of times. In nucleotides, the CDR3 is TGTGCCTATCAACAGGGATGGAATTCACCCCTCCACTTT. Its translation is CAYQQGWNSPLHF. J is TRBJ1-6 and V is TRBV30, with a tentative D call TRBD1 (6 bases). Germline-derived CDR1 and CDR2 are GTSNPN and SVGIG (reference sequence). The CDR3 loop spans 13 amino acids. V was shortened by 7 bases and J by 7 bases, with 14 bases between the two germline ends.

V usage is TRBV18 and J usage is TRBJ1-4, with D unclear. Looked up from germline, CDR1 is KGHSH and CDR2 is LQKENI. The CDR3 runs to 15 residues. Trimming shortened V by 2 bases and J by 1 base, and 8 bases separated the two germline ends. The CDR3 DNA reads as TGTGCCAGCTCACCAATCCGGGAAACTAATGAAAAACTGTTTTTT. Its protein is CASSPIRETNEKLFF.

The genes are TRBV6-5 and TRBJ2-2; the match to TRBD2 covers 9 bases. Trimming removed 0 bases from V and 7 bases from J; junction bases left unmatched: 3. CDR3 size: 15 residues. Germline values: CDR1 MNHEY, CDR2 SVGAGI. This CDR3 is CASSYSRGRGGELFF. CDR3 nucleotides: TGTGCCAGCAGTTACTCACGCGGGAGGGGCGGGGAGCTGTTTTTT.

The CDR3 loop is CASRDLLRGTEAFF. The CDR3 coding sequence is TGTGCCAGCAGGGACCTTCTTCGCGGCACTGAAGCTTTCTTT. The chain is built from TRBV6-4 and TRBJ1-1; unclear D gene. The CDR3 runs to 14 residues. The V gene's germline CDR1 is MRHNA and CDR2 SNTAGT. V lost 6 bases and J 4 bases, leaving 15 bases between the germline ends.

Details on this clone: Additional DNA sequences in this sample encode the identical CDR3. V and J are TRBV5-4 and TRBJ2-7; 7 nucleotides agree with TRBD1. CDR1 is SGHNT, CDR2 YYREEE, per germline (reference sequence). This CDR3 region has 13 residues. V lost 3 bases to trimming and J lost 2 bases; unmatched junction nucleotides: 2. Written as DNA, the CDR3 is TGTGCCAGCAGCTGGGACAGAGCCTACGAGCAGTACTTC. Residues: CASSWDRAYEQYF.

V gene TRBV5-1 combines with J gene TRBJ2-7; D might be TRBD2 (6 bases). From germline, CDR1 is SGHRS and CDR2 YFSETQ. The length of the CDR3 is 16 residues. The ends were cut back, 3 bases at V and 0 bases at J, with 16 bases in the middle. This CDR3 reads CASSWGDQVSSYEQYF. CDR3 bases: TGCGCCAGCAGCTGGGGGGACCAAGTAAGCTCCTACGAGCAGTACTTC.

V and J are TRBV7-2 and TRBJ1-1; D remains ambiguous. Trimming shortened V by 0 bases and J by 8 bases, and 10 bases separated the two germline ends. The CDR3 is made up of 13 amino acids. Germline values: CDR1 SGHTA, CDR2 FQGNSA. The CDR3 region is CASSLAPPGEAFF. The DNA of the CDR3 is TGTGCCAGCAGCTTAGCCCCCCCGGGAGAAGCTTTCTTT. The full variable domain, in which reference TRBV7-2 and TRBJ1-1 provide the parts outside the CDR3, is GAGVSQSPSNKVTEKGKDVELRCDPISGHTALYWYRQSLGQGLEFLIYFQGNSAPDKSGLPSDRFSAERTGGSVSTLTIQRTQQEDSAVYLCASSLAPPGEAFFGQGTRLTVV.